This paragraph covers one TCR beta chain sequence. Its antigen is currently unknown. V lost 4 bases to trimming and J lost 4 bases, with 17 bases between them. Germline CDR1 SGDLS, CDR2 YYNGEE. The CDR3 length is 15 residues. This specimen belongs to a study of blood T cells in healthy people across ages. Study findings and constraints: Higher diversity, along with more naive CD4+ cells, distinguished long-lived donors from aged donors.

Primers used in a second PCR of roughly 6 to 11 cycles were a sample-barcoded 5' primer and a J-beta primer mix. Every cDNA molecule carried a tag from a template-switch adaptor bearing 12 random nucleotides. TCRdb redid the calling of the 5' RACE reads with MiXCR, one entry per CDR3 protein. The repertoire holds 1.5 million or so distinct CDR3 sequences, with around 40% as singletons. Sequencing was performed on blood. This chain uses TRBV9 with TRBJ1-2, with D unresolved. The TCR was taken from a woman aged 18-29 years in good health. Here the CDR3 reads CASSPPEGGIYGYTF. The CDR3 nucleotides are TGTGCCAGCAGCCCCCCCGAGGGCGGAATCTATGGCTACACCTTC.